These 21 T cell receptor beta chains share one sample of origin, sequenced in a study of blood T cell repertoires in COVID-19. Profiling relied on immunoSEQ multiplex PCR, and the TCRdb table lists in-frame clones only, not all of them. The sample contains hundreds of thousands of clones, 65% to 90% of which appear only once. The sequencing sample was made of peripheral blood. The receptors come from a man aged 45-65 years with active or convalescent COVID-19.

The chain is built from TRBV29-1 and TRBJ1-5; 10 nucleotides agree with TRBD1. J lost 0 bases, V lost 4 bases, and 12 bases had no gene match. The germline V gene has CDR1 SQVTM and CDR2 ANQGSEA. CDR3 length equals 18 residues. The CDR3 protein is CSVVRPGTGDDSNQPQHF. Here the CDR3 DNA reads TGCAGCGTTGTTCGCCCCGGGACAGGGGACGATAGCAATCAGCCCCAGCATTTT.

V is TRBV28 and J is TRBJ1-1; perhaps TRBD1 as D (5 bases). The CDR3 loop spans 16 amino acids. Trimming took off 5 bases at V and 11 bases at J, with 27 bases between the two ends. The germline V gene has CDR1 MDHEN and CDR2 SYDVKM. The CDR3 here is CASSPPPTGPAIAAFF. The CDR3 coding sequence is TGTGCCAGCAGTCCGCCACCTACAGGCCCCGCGATTGCGGCTTTCTTT.

The chain couples TRBV20-1 to TRBJ2-7; 9 bases map to TRBD2. Trimming took 3 bases from V and 3 from J; bases not matched to a gene: 9. Germline V CDR1 and CDR2: DFQATT, SNEGSKA (reference sequence). The length of the CDR3 is 15 residues. DNA of the CDR3: TGCAGTGCTAGTCGGGCTCTAGCGGGGATCTACGAGCAGTACTTC. As protein: CSASRALAGIYEQYF.

This chain uses TRBV6-5 with TRBJ1-1; D remains ambiguous. This CDR3 has 13 residues. Germline lookup yields CDR1 MNHEY and CDR2 SVGAGI. Between the trimmed V and J ends, which lost 7 bases and 1 base, there was a span of 10 bases. In DNA form, the CDR3 reads TGTGCCAGCACAGTCACAACGAACACTGAAGCTTTCTTT. Protein: CASTVTTNTEAFF.

In this sample, this clone turned up a few times. The chain links TRBV7-8 to TRBJ1-4; TRBD1 might be the D (6 bases). The germline V and J ends were trimmed by 3 bases and 6 bases, with 14 bases remaining between them. This CDR3 region has 15 residues. Germline-derived CDR1 and CDR2 are SGHVS and FQNEAQ. DNA for the CDR3: TGTGCCAGCAGCTTGTCGTCAGGGGAATATGAAAAACTGTTTTTT. It yields the protein CASSLSSGEYEKLFF.

This rearrangement joins TRBV10-2 to TRBJ2-5; weak D call: TRBD1 (5 bases). The germline V gene encodes CDR1 WSHSY and CDR2 SAAADI. The CDR3 spans 13 residues. Deletions cut 6 bases from V and 2 bases from J, with 10 bases between. CDR3: CASRQGGQETQYF. The CDR3 DNA follows: TGCGCCAGCAGGCAGGGTGGGCAAGAGACCCAGTACTTC.

This clone was observed a handful of times. V usage is TRBV15 and J usage is TRBJ2-7; D perhaps matches TRBD2 (6 bases). The CDR3 is 14 amino acids. V shed 0 bases and J shed 3 bases, with 9 bases lying between them. The germline CDR1 and CDR2 sequences are LNHNV and YYDKDF (reference sequence). In DNA, the CDR3 is TGTGCCACCAGCAGAGATATCGGGGGCTACGAGCAGTACTTC. Its translation: CATSRDIGGYEQYF.

In this sample, this clone turned up many times. The V gene is TRBV6-2 or TRBV6-3, the J gene TRBJ1-5; D is perhaps TRBD1 (6 bases). CDR3 length: 14 residues. V shed 5 bases and J shed 5 bases, with 13 bases lying between them. Germline V gives CDR1 MNHEY, CDR2 SVGEGT. The CDR3 nucleotides are TGTGCCAGCAGTCGGGAACAGGGATATCAGCCCCAGCATTTT. This encodes CASSREQGYQPQHF.

This rearrangement joins TRBV6-4 to TRBJ2-1; 9 bases match TRBD1. Per the germline V gene, CDR1 is MRHNA and CDR2 is SNTAGT. CDR3 length: 15 amino acids. The trim removed 4 bases at V and 2 bases at J, leaving 3 bases unmatched. The CDR3, as DNA: TGTGCCAGCAGTGGGGGACAGGGACCCTACAATGAGCAGTTCTTC. It encodes CASSGGQGPYNEQFF.

The chain uses TRBV5-4 and TRBJ1-5, with a possible D match to TRBD1 (5 bases). The length of the CDR3 is 13 residues. Germline V gives CDR1 SGHNT, CDR2 YYREEE (reference sequence). V lost 4 bases to trimming and J lost 7 bases, with 12 bases between them. CDR3 coding DNA: TGTGCCAGCAGCACCCAGGGTTCCCAGCCCCAGCATTTT. It yields the protein CASSTQGSQPQHF. Looking up the rest from reference TRBV5-4 and TRBJ1-5 gives the full variable domain: ETGVTQSPTHLIKTRGQQVTLRCSSQSGHNTVSWYQQALGQGPQFIFQYYREEENGRGNFPPRFSGLQFPNYSSELNVNALELDDSALYLCASSTQGSQPQHFGDGTRLSIL.

This clone was observed a single time. V is TRBV7-2 and J is TRBJ1-6, with TRBD1 matching over 8 bases. The CDR3 sequence is 19 residues long. Trimming took 5 bases from V and 0 from J; bases not matched to a gene: 12. The germline V gene encodes CDR1 SGHTA and CDR2 FQGNSA. DNA of the CDR3: TGTGCCAGCAGCCCAGGCCGACAGGGGCTGAGCTCCTATAATTCACCCCTCCACTTT. It specifies CASSPGRQGLSSYNSPLHF. The entire variable domain, with the rest obtained from reference TRBV7-2 and TRBJ1-6, is as follows: GAGVSQSPSNKVTEKGKDVELRCDPISGHTALYWYRQSLGQGLEFLIYFQGNSAPDKSGLPSDRFSAERTGGSVSTLTIQRTQQEDSAVYLCASSPGRQGLSSYNSPLHFGNGTRLTVT.

The chain combines TRBV18 with TRBJ1-1; D gene ambiguous. Germline assignment: CDR1 KGHSH and CDR2 LQKENI. Trimming pared 3 bases from V and 4 bases from J, leaving 9 bases between. This CDR3 region has 13 residues. CDR3 in DNA: TGTGCCAGCTCACCTGGGCTGGGCACTGAAGCTTTCTTT. This codes for CASSPGLGTEAFF.

This clone is a singleton in its sample. V gene TRBV27 combines with J gene TRBJ2-7; TRBD2 aligns across 7 bases. The CDR3 has 15 residues. V was pared by 2 bases and J by 2 bases, with 6 bases of the junction left unmatched. Germline V lookup: CDR1 MNHEY, CDR2 SMNVEV (reference sequence). The DNA of the CDR3 is TGTGCCAGCAGTTTAGGTCGGGGGGTAACCTACGAGCAGTACTTC. The encoded protein is CASSLGRGVTYEQYF.

The V and J genes are TRBV2 and TRBJ2-1; 10 bases fit TRBD1. Germline V gene sequence: CDR1 SNHLY, CDR2 FYNNEI. The CDR3 consists of 14 residues. The V segment lost 7 bases and the J segment 4 bases; nucleotides outside the gene matches: 4. CDR3 DNA sequence: TGTGCCAGCACACGGGACAGGGGTTACAATGAGCAGTTCTTC. Residues: CASTRDRGYNEQFF.

The chain employs TRBV7-3 and TRBJ2-5; TRBD1 is a possible D gene (5 bases). CDR3 length equals 14 residues. Looked up from germline, CDR1 is SGHTA and CDR2 is FQGTGA. Trimming pared 8 bases from V and 2 bases from J, leaving 15 bases between. CDR3 residues: CASRRRGPQETQYF. The CDR3 DNA follows: TGTGCCAGCCGAAGAAGGGGTCCACAAGAGACCCAGTACTTC.

The chain has TRBV7-2 and TRBJ1-2; weak D call: TRBD1 (5 bases). The CDR3 is made up of 13 amino acids. Deletions cut 3 bases from V and 3 bases from J, with 8 bases between. Germline CDR1 is SGHTA and CDR2 is FQGNSA. For the CDR3, the DNA is TGTGCCAGCAGCTTCGACAGAGACTATGGCTACACCTTC. Its protein product is CASSFDRDYGYTF.

Remarks on this clone: One end of the junction does not line up with germline, which may come from a read error. The rearrangement uses TRBV7-7 and TRBJ1-1; 12 bases fit TRBD1. Per the germline V gene, CDR1 is SSHAT and CDR2 is FNYEAQ (reference sequence). The CDR3 covers 18 residues. The CDR3 DNA is TGTGCTAGCAGCTTTCACCGGGACAGGGGGCTTCGGATCATTGAAGCTTTCTTT. Its protein is CASSFHRDRGLRIIEAFF.

The rearrangement joins TRBV12-3 or TRBV12-4 to TRBJ1-1, with TRBD1 matching over 7 bases. The V and J ends lost 6 bases and 4 bases, in that order; junction bases with no gene match: 5. This CDR3 has 13 residues. This CDR3 is CASRRDSFTEAFF. In DNA form, the CDR3 reads TGTGCCAGCAGACGGGACAGTTTCACTGAAGCTTTCTTT.

The chain links TRBV3-1 (or the pseudogene TRBV3-2) to TRBJ2-6; 11 bases match TRBD1. CDR3 length: 19 amino acids. V shed 4 bases and J 0 bases; nucleotides not matched to a gene: 8. Germline CDR1 and CDR2: LGHDT and YNNKEL (reference sequence). In nucleotides, the CDR3 is TGTGCCAGCAGCCGCCTACTCGGGACAGGGGGCTCTGGGGCCAACGTCCTGACTTTC. This gives the protein CASSRLLGTGGSGANVLTF.

The V gene is TRBV6-2 or TRBV6-3, the J gene TRBJ2-3; 9 bases are a match to TRBD1. With 2 bases clipped from V and 2 bases from J, the junction kept 5 bases outside the gene matches. Germline V CDR1 and CDR2: MNHEY, SVGEGT. The CDR3 has 16 residues. The CDR3 loop is CASSYGTGIPTDTQYF. Written as DNA, the CDR3 is TGTGCCAGCAGTTACGGGACAGGGATACCCACAGATACGCAGTATTTT.

CDR3 loop: CASSHRTRTRGEQYF. CDR3 sequence (DNA): TGTGCCAGCAGCCACCGGACACGGACCAGGGGGGAGCAGTACTTC. V is TRBV5-4 and J is TRBJ2-7, with TRBD1 matching over 7 bases. CDR3 length equals 15 residues. The V gene end was trimmed by 4 bases and the J gene end by 7 bases; junction bases not matched to a gene: 14. Germline values: CDR1 SGHNT, CDR2 YYREEE (reference sequence).